One T cell receptor beta chain is described in this entry. Trimming cost V 2 bases and J 5 bases, with 13 bases left between them. The length of the CDR3 is 14 residues. Germline CDR1 and CDR2: MNHEY and SVGAGI. The sample belongs to a study of glioma-infiltrating T cells after dendritic cell vaccination. Sequencing was performed with immunoSEQ multiplex PCR; in TCRdb, only in-frame clones are kept and a portion is missing. The data hold roughly 100,000 clones, with approximately 80% observed a single time. Sequences were derived from blood, sampled before dendritic cell vaccination. This chain uses TRBV6-5 with TRBJ2-7; D may be TRBD2 (6 bases). This receptor was taken from a human donor with glioblastoma. The CDR3 coding sequence is TGTGCCAGCAGTTACGTTCGGGGGTGGAACGAGCAGTACTTC. As protein: CASSYVRGWNEQYF.